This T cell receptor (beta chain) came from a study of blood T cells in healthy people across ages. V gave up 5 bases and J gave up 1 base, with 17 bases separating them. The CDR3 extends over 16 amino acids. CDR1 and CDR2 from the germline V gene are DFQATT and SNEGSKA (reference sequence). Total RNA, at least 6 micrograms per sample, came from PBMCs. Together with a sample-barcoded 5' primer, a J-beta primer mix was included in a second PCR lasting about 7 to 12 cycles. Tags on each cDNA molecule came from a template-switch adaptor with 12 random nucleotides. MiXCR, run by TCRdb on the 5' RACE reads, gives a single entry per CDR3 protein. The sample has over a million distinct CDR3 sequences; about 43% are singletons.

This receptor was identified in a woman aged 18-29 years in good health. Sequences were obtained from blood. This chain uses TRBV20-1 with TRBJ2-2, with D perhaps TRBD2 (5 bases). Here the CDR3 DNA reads TGCAGTGCTGGAGGCGGCGCGACCTGGAACACCGGGGAGCTGTTTTTT. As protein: CSAGGGATWNTGELFF.